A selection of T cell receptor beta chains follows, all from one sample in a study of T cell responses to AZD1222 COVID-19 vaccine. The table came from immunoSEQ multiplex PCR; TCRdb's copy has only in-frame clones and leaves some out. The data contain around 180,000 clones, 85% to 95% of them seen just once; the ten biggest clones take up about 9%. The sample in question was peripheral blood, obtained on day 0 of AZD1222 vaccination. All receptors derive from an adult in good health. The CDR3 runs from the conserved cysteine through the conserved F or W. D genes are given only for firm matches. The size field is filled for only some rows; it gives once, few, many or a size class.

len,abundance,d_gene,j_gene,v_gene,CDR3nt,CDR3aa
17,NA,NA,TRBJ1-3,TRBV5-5,TGTGCCAGCAGCTTACCCTTCGTACCGAGCTCTGGAAACACCATATATTTT,CASSLPFVPSSGNTIYF
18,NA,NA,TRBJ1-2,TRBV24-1,TGTGCCACCAGTGATCGGCCGCGCGGCAAATCACAGGAGTATGGCTACACCTTC,CATSDRPRGKSQEYGYTF
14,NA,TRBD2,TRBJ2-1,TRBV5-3,TGTGCCAGAAGCTTACGATCGGTTAGGACTAGAGGGATCTTC,CARSLRSVRTRGIF
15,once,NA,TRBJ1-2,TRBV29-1,TGCAGCGTTCTCATGACAGAGCCTCCTAACTATGGCTACACCTTC,CSVLMTEPPNYGYTF
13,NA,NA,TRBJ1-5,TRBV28,TGTGCCAGCAGAGTGGGGGCCTATCAGCCCCAGCATTTT,CASRVGAYQPQHF
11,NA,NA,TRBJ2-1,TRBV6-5,TGTGCCAGCAGTAAGGGGGATGAGCAGTTCTTC,CASSKGDEQFF
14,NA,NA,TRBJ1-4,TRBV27,TGTGCCAGCAGTCCCGGACTCGGACGGGAAAAACTGTTTTTT,CASSPGLGREKLFF
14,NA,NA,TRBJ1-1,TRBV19,TGTGCCAGTAGTACGGGACATCGGAACACTGAAGCTTTCTTT,CASSTGHRNTEAFF
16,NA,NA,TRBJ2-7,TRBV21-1,TGTGCCAGCAGCAAACCCCGGTCCCCGGGCTCCTACGAGCAGTACTTC,CASSKPRSPGSYEQYF
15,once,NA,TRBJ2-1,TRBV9,TGTGCCAGCAGCGTAGTAGAGGGTAGGGTGGATGAGCAGTTCTTC,CASSVVEGRVDEQFF
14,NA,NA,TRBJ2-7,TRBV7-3,TGTGCCAGCAGCTTAAACCCTGGACCCTACGAGCAGTACTTC,CASSLNPGPYEQYF
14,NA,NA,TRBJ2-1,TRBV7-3,TGTGCCAGCAGTAGGGACACCTACTACAATGAGCAGTTCTTC,CASSRDTYYNEQFF
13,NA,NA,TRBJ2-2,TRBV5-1,TGCGCCAGCGCGGAGCTGAACACCGGGGAGCTGTTTTTT,CASAELNTGELFF
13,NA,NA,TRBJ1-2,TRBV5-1,TGCGCCAGCAGCTTTTCGGCGAACTATGGCTACACCTTC,CASSFSANYGYTF
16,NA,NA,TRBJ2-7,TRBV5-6,TGTGCCAGAAGAGCTCACAGGGACATCATGTTCTACGAGCAGTACTTC,CARRAHRDIMFYEQYF
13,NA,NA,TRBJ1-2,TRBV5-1,TGCGCCAGCAGCTTGGATTTTCGGGGTGGCTACACCTTC,CASSLDFRGGYTF
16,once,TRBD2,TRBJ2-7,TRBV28,TGTGCCAGCAGTTCCCCGACTAGCGGGACGATCTACGAGCAGTACTTC,CASSSPTSGTIYEQYF
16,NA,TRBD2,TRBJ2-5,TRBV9,TGTGCCAGCAGCGTAAGTCCAGCGGGGGTACAAGAGACCCAGTACTTC,CASSVSPAGVQETQYF
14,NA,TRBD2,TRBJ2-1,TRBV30,TGTGCCAGGTCACGGACTAGCGGAGGGGGTGAGCAGTTCTTC,CARSRTSGGGEQFF
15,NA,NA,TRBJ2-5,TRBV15,TGTGCCACCAGCAGAGATGGAACTAAACAAGAGACCCAGTACTTC,CATSRDGTKQETQYF
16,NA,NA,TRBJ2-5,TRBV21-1,TGTGCCAGCAGCAAAGATCCAGGGGGAGCCGAAGAGACCCAGTACTTC,CASSKDPGGAEETQYF
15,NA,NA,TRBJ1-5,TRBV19,TGTGCCAGTAGTATAGATGGGGGCCGGGGACAGCCCCAGCATTTT,CASSIDGGRGQPQHF